This is a list of T cell receptor beta chains from one sample in a study of cytomegalovirus exposure and HLA in healthy donors. Sequenced by immunoSEQ multiplex PCR; TCRdb stores in-frame clones only, minus some. The data contain about 110,000 clones, around four fifths of them singletons. Sequencing input: PBMCs. The receptors were gathered from a man aged 25-45 years in good health and CMV-seronegative. Each CDR3 is given with its conserved first and last residue. The order of the fields is CDR3 DNA, CDR3 protein, D gene, V gene, J gene, clone size. A D gene is named only where the DNA matches it firmly. Part of the rows lack a size; the others show once, few, many or a class for expanded clones.

TGTGCCAGCAAGAACAGTGCAACTAATGAAAAACTGTTTTTT	CASKNSATNEKLFF	-	TRBV2	TRBJ1-4	-
TGCGCCAGCAGTCTCGGTGAAGCTTTCTTT	CASSLGEAFF	-	TRBV23-1	TRBJ1-1	-
TGTGCCAGCAGCTTATTTCTAGCGGGAACAGATACGCAGTATTTT	CASSLFLAGTDTQYF	TRBD2	TRBV7-8	TRBJ2-3	once
TGTGCCTCCGGGATGGGGCAGGGAGGGGCCCATCAGCCCCAGCATTTT	CASGMGQGGAHQPQHF	-	TRBV19	TRBJ1-5	-
TGTGCCAGCAGCCGACTGGGGGGGGGACGTGAGGCTTTCTTT	CASSRLGGGREAFF	-	TRBV13	TRBJ1-1	-
TGTGCCAGCAGTATTTGGGGGGAGAAGGACGAGCAGTACTTC	CASSIWGEKDEQYF	-	TRBV6-1	TRBJ2-7	-
TGTGCCAGCAGTGGGGGGACAGGGTCCAAGGGCTATGGCTACACCTTC	CASSGGTGSKGYGYTF	TRBD1	TRBV25-1	TRBJ1-2	once
TGTGCCAGCAGTGAATATACGGCGGCAGACTATGGCTACACCTTC	CASSEYTAADYGYTF	-	TRBV25-1	TRBJ1-2	-
TGTGCCAGCAGCTTGGGACTTAACTCGGGCTATGGCTACACCTTC	CASSLGLNSGYGYTF	-	TRBV5-4	TRBJ1-2	few
TGTGCCTGGAATCCCTTCGGGGGACTAGCGGGAAAAGAGACCCAGTACTTC	CAWNPFGGLAGKETQYF	TRBD2	TRBV30	TRBJ2-5	-
TGTGCCAGCAGTGGGGGGACTCAAGTTAATTCACCCCTCCACTTT	CASSGGTQVNSPLHF	-	TRBV6-1	TRBJ1-6	-
TGTGCCAGCAGTTTTTCACAGCCGAGTAATGAAAAACTGTTTTTT	CASSFSQPSNEKLFF	-	TRBV27	TRBJ1-4	-
TGCGCCAGCAGCCCCCCCGGGACTAGCGAGACCCAGTACTTC	CASSPPGTSETQYF	TRBD2	TRBV5-1	TRBJ2-5	-
TGTGCCAGCAGTTTCAGATCACAGGGAAACCAAGAGACCCAGTACTTC	CASSFRSQGNQETQYF	-	TRBV6-6	TRBJ2-5	-
TGTGCCAGTCCCGAACCGACTGTGGCGGGGGTGAGTGAGCAGTTCTTC	CASPEPTVAGVSEQFF	TRBD2	TRBV2	TRBJ2-1	-
TGTGCCAGCAGCTTGGATTTTAGCTCGTGGGGTGCTAGCGGCAAAAACATCCAGTACTTC	CASSLDFSSWGASGKNIQYF	TRBD2	TRBV5-5	TRBJ2-4	once
TGTGCCAGCAGTGATGGGGCCGACCGCCGGGCTTTCTTT	CASSDGADRRAFF	-	TRBV6-1	TRBJ1-1	once
TGTGCCTGGGGGACAGGGGATGAGCAGTTCTTC	CAWGTGDEQFF	TRBD1	TRBV30	TRBJ2-1	-
TGCAGCGTTCTCCAGGGACAGGGTTGGGAGCTATTTTTT	CSVLQGQGWELFF	TRBD1	TRBV29-1	TRBJ2-2	-
TGTGCCAGTAGTGGGGCCGCGTTGGAAAAACTGTTTTTT	CASSGAALEKLFF	-	TRBV19	TRBJ1-4	-
TGCGCCAGCAGCTTGGTGGGACAGAGCTACGAGCAGTACTTC	CASSLVGQSYEQYF	TRBD1	TRBV5-1	TRBJ2-7	once
TGTGCCATCAGTGATCTCGATATAGGCGGTAGCGGGGCCCTGAACACCGGGGAGCTGTTTTTT	CAISDLDIGGSGALNTGELFF	TRBD2	TRBV10-3	TRBJ2-2	-
TGTGCCAGTAGCATGCAGGGGGACTACGAGCAGTACTTC	CASSMQGDYEQYF	TRBD1	TRBV19	TRBJ2-7	-
TGTGCCAGCAGTGAAGGGAGGGGCGGCTACACCTTC	CASSEGRGGYTF	-	TRBV6-1	TRBJ1-2	-
TGTGCCAGCTCCTCCTGGGGGGGGCTCGACACCGGGGAGCTGTTTTTT	CASSSWGGLDTGELFF	-	TRBV9	TRBJ2-2	-
TGTGCCTGGAGTGTGGGGACAGCTTTTGAAGCTTTCTTT	CAWSVGTAFEAFF	TRBD1	TRBV30	TRBJ1-1	once
TGTGCCAGCACCCACAGGGAAATCAGCGAGCAGTACTTC	CASTHREISEQYF	-	TRBV6-1	TRBJ2-7	once
TGCGCCAGCAGCCAAGTCCCCTCTCGGGGGGGAAGCTCCTACAATGAGCAGTTCTTC	CASSQVPSRGGSSYNEQFF	TRBD2	TRBV4-1	TRBJ2-1	few
TGTGCCAGCAGCCCTTGGGGGGGCGGTGGCTACACCTTC	CASSPWGGGGYTF	-	TRBV6-6	TRBJ1-2	-
TGTGCCAGCAGCTTAACACTAGCGCAACCTACAGATACGCAGTATTTT	CASSLTLAQPTDTQYF	TRBD2	TRBV7-8	TRBJ2-3	-
TGTGCCAGCAGTGACAGGGGACACGCCTACGAGCAGTACTTC	CASSDRGHAYEQYF	-	TRBV25-1	TRBJ2-7	-
TGTGCCAGCAGTTTAGGGACAGTCACACATTCACCCCTCCACTTT	CASSLGTVTHSPLHF	TRBD1	TRBV28	TRBJ1-6	-
TGTGCCACTACAGATCTAGCGGGAGGGCCCGGGGAGCTGTTTTTT	CATTDLAGGPGELFF	TRBD2	TRBV6-1	TRBJ2-2	-
TGTGCCAGCAACCGAGGCAGCAATTCACCCCTCCACTTT	CASNRGSNSPLHF	-	TRBV6-5	TRBJ1-6	-
TGTGCCAGCAGTGAATTACAGGGGGTTCAAGAGACCCAGTACTTC	CASSELQGVQETQYF	TRBD1	TRBV6-1	TRBJ2-5	-
TGTGCCAGCAGCGTAACTTCCGGGACAGGGGATGGCTACACCTTC	CASSVTSGTGDGYTF	TRBD1	TRBV9	TRBJ1-2	-
TGTGCCAGCAGTTTAAGCGGGGGTAATGAAAAACTGTTTTTT	CASSLSGGNEKLFF	-	TRBV28	TRBJ1-4	-
TGTGCCAGCAGTATGACAGGGAACCAGCCCCAGCATTTT	CASSMTGNQPQHF	TRBD1	TRBV6-6	TRBJ1-5	once